This is a list of T cell receptor beta chains from one sample in a study of HIV-infected patients and healthy controls. TCRdb itself ran the 5' RACE reads through MiXCR, one entry per CDR3 protein. The table lists almost 65,000 distinct CDR3 sequences, about 19% of them singletons, with about 1.5% in the top ten. The sequenced sample was CD4+ T cells from blood. The receptors here all came from a human donor in good health. CDR3s include the opening cysteine and the closing phenylalanine or tryptophan. D genes are given only for firm matches. Clone size is stated in some rows and not others, as once, few, many or a class when expanded.

d_gene: NA
v_gene: TRBV3-1
j_gene: TRBJ1-1
abundance: NA
len: 13
CDR3aa: CASTRGQSTEAFF
CDR3nt: TGTGCCAGCACCAGGGGTCAGAGCACTGAAGCTTTCTTT

d_gene: TRBD1
v_gene: TRBV2
j_gene: TRBJ2-7
abundance: NA
len: 14
CDR3aa: CASSKGQGVYEQYF
CDR3nt: TGTGCCAGCAGTAAAGGACAGGGGGTGTACGAGCAGTACTTC

d_gene: NA
v_gene: TRBV6-6
j_gene: TRBJ1-1
abundance: NA
len: 15
CDR3aa: CASSYWAGPNTEAFF
CDR3nt: TGTGCCAGCAGTTACTGGGCAGGACCTAACACTGAAGCTTTCTTT

d_gene: TRBD2
v_gene: TRBV29-1
j_gene: TRBJ2-7
abundance: few
len: 15
CDR3aa: CSVTQAGGDSYEQYF
CDR3nt: TGCAGCGTCACCCAGGCGGGAGGGGACTCCTACGAGCAGTACTTC

d_gene: TRBD1
v_gene: TRBV11-2
j_gene: TRBJ1-4
abundance: NA
len: 16
CDR3aa: CASSLDRGLSNEKLFF
CDR3nt: TGTGCCAGCAGCTTAGACAGGGGGCTGTCTAATGAAAAACTGTTTTTT

d_gene: TRBD1
v_gene: TRBV6-5
j_gene: TRBJ1-2
abundance: few
len: 14
CDR3aa: CASSLGQQNYGYTF
CDR3nt: TGTGCCAGCTCACTGGGACAGCAGAACTATGGCTACACCTTC

d_gene: TRBD1
v_gene: TRBV18
j_gene: TRBJ1-2
abundance: many
len: 16
CDR3aa: CASSPTGQAPSRGYTF
CDR3nt: TGTGCCAGCTCACCCACCGGACAGGCCCCATCGCGTGGCTACACCTTC

d_gene: NA
v_gene: TRBV6-5
j_gene: TRBJ1-1
abundance: many
len: 16
CDR3aa: CASSPGQFRRATEAFF
CDR3nt: TGTGCCAGCAGCCCGGGACAATTTAGGAGGGCCACTGAAGCTTTCTTT

d_gene: NA
v_gene: TRBV2
j_gene: TRBJ1-5
abundance: NA
len: 15
CDR3aa: CASSQGGGFNQPQHF
CDR3nt: TGTGCCAGCAGTCAAGGAGGGGGGTTCAATCAGCCCCAGCATTTT

d_gene: TRBD2
v_gene: TRBV20-1
j_gene: TRBJ2-1
abundance: NA
len: 15
CDR3aa: CSARGRGLAEVEQFF
CDR3nt: TGCAGTGCTAGAGGCCGAGGACTAGCAGAGGTTGAGCAGTTCTTC

d_gene: TRBD1
v_gene: TRBV19
j_gene: TRBJ1-1
abundance: few
len: 14
CDR3aa: CASQGQAANTEAFF
CDR3nt: TGTGCCAGCCAGGGACAGGCGGCGAACACTGAAGCTTTCTTT

d_gene: TRBD1
v_gene: TRBV6-6
j_gene: TRBJ1-2
abundance: NA
len: 16
CDR3aa: CASTRTGGGGNYGYTF
CDR3nt: TGTGCCAGCACCAGGACAGGGGGCGGCGGTAACTATGGCTACACCTTC